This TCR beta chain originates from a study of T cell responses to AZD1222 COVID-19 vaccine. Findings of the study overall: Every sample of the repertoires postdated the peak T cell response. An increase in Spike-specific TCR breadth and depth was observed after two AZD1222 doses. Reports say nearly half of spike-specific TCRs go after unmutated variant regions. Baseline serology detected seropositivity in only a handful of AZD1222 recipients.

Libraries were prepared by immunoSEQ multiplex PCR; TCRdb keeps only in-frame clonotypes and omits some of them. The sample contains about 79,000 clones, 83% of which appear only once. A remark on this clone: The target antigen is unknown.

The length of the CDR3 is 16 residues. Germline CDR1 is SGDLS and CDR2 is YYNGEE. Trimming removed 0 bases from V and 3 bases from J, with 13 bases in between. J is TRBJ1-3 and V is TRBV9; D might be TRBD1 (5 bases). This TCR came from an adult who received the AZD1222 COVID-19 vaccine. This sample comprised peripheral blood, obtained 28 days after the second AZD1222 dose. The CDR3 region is CASSVALGEGGNTIYF. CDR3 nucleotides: TGTGCCAGCAGCGTAGCTTTGGGGGAAGGTGGAAACACCATATATTTT. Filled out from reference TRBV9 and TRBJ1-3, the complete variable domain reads DSGVTQTPKHLITATGQRVTLRCSPRSGDLSVYWYQQSLDQGLQFLIQYYNGEERAKGNILERFSAQQFPDLHSELNLSSLELGDSALYFCASSVALGEGGNTIYFGEGSWLTVV.